The text below deals with one T cell receptor beta chain. Antigen: not known. This sample was taken from a study of cytomegalovirus exposure and HLA in healthy donors. Study-level results: TCR beta sequences reportedly predicted most subjects' HLA-A and HLA-B alleles accurately. Cytomegalovirus association was assigned to about 180 TCR beta chains. A later analysis revealed that TCR association rates differed between HLA loci, peaking at DRB1 and bottoming out at HLA-C.

Primers: 60 Vbeta forward and 13 Jbeta reverse. Clones were read by immunoSEQ multiplex PCR, and TCRdb kept only the in-frame ones, dropping some. The sample comprises fewer than 250,000 clones, about 85% of which are singletons, and nearly 0.4% rests with the top ten. The germline CDR1 and CDR2 sequences are PRHDT and FYEKMQ (reference sequence). V lost 0 bases and J lost 6; bases outside the gene matches: 11. The length of the CDR3 is 18 residues. This TCR was recovered from a male donor in good health and CMV-seropositive. Source material: PBMCs. V gene TRBV13 combines with J gene TRBJ2-3, with 11 bases aligning to TRBD2. CDR3 sequence: CASSLGPRGLADMDTQYF. DNA of the CDR3: TGTGCCAGCAGCTTAGGCCCGAGGGGACTAGCGGACATGGATACGCAGTATTTT.